This TCR beta chain originates from a study of OX40 agonist ivuxolimab in advanced cancers. To note about this clone: Its antigen is undetermined.

General study results and limits: CD4+ and CD8+ T cells in blood underwent clonal expansion by week 6 at 0.1 to 3.0 mg/kg. There were, on average, more expanded clones in CD8+ T cells than in CD4+.

Assay: immunoSEQ multiplex PCR; the TCRdb copy retains only in-frame clones and omits some. The sample includes 69,000 or so clones, 85% seen only once; the top ten take under 0.9%. Material: CD4+ or CD8+ T cells sorted from blood, obtained in a trial of the OX40 agonist ivuxolimab. This clonotype originated in an adult with an advanced solid tumor such as melanoma, head and neck, liver or kidney cancer.

CDR3 amino acids: CAWSVPGGNQPQHF. The CDR3 coding sequence is TGTGCCTGGAGTGTACCCGGGGGTAATCAGCCCCAGCATTTT. This chain links TRBV30 with TRBJ1-5, with D perhaps matching TRBD1 (5 bases). The ends were cut back, 0 bases at V and 4 bases at J, with 10 bases in the middle. Germline V gene data show CDR1 as GTSNPN and CDR2 as SVGIG (reference sequence). This CDR3 comprises 14 residues.